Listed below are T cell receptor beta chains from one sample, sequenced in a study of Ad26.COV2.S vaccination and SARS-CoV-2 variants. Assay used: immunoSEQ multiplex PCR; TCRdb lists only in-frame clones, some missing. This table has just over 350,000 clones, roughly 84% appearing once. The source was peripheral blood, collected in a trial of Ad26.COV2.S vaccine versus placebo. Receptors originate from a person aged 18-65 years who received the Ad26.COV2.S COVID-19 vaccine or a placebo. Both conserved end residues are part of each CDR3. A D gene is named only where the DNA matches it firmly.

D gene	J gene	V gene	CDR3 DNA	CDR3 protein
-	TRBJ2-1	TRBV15	TGTGCCATCCAGGGAAGCTCCTACAATGAGCAGTTCTTC	CAIQGSSYNEQFF
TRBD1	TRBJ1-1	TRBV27	TGTGCCAGCAGTTTATTCGGGGGACAGGGGAGTAACACTGAAGCTTTCTTT	CASSLFGGQGSNTEAFF
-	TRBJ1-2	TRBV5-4	TGTGCCAGCCGTCTCGCGGGCGGTCACTATGGCTACACCTTC	CASRLAGGHYGYTF
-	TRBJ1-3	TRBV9	TGTGCCAGCAGCGTGGAACAGGGTCGCGGAAACACCATATATTTT	CASSVEQGRGNTIYF
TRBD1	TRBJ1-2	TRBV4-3	TGCGCCAGCAGCCAAGCAAGGGGGCCCTATGGCTACACCTTC	CASSQARGPYGYTF
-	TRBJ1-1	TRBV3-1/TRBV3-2	TGTGCCAGCAGCCGGCAGGGGTCTGAAGCTTTCTTT	CASSRQGSEAFF
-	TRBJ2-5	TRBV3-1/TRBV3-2	TGTGCCAGCAGCCAACAACGGTGGTACCAAGAGACCCAGTACTTC	CASSQQRWYQETQYF
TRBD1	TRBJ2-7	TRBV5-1	TGCGCCAGCAGCTTTAACGGACAGGGAGCATACGAGCAGTACTTC	CASSFNGQGAYEQYF
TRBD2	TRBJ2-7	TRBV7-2	TGTGCCAGCAGCCCCCTCGGACTAGCGGGAGGCTACGAGCAGTACTTC	CASSPLGLAGGYEQYF
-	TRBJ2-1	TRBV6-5	TGTGCCAGAGGTAGGGGGGGGTGCCCCAATGAGCAGTTCTTC	CARGRGGCPNEQFF
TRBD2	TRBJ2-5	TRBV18	TGTGCCAGCTCACCGTTCAGCGGGGCGGGCCAAGAGACCCAGTACTTC	CASSPFSGAGQETQYF